This T cell receptor beta chain was sequenced during a study of PD-1 and CTLA-4 blockade in melanoma. This CDR3 comprises 17 residues. Germline V gives CDR1 SGHTA, CDR2 FQGNSA. The V gene lost 4 bases and the J gene lost 3 bases, with 19 bases spanning the gap. The protocol was immunoSEQ multiplex PCR, while the TCRdb copy is restricted to in-frame clones and leaves out a portion. The sample has fewer than 35,000 clones, less than 90% seen once. The J gene is TRBJ2-1, the V gene TRBV7-2; D may match TRBD1 or TRBD2 (7 bases each). Sample: CD8+ T cells from peripheral blood, taken from a patient given anti-PD-1 treatment. The sequence came from a human donor with melanoma. DNA for the CDR3: TGTGCCAGCAGCTCGCTAGTGGGGGGGGACAGCTACAATGAGCAGTTCTTC. This encodes CASSSLVGGDSYNEQFF.